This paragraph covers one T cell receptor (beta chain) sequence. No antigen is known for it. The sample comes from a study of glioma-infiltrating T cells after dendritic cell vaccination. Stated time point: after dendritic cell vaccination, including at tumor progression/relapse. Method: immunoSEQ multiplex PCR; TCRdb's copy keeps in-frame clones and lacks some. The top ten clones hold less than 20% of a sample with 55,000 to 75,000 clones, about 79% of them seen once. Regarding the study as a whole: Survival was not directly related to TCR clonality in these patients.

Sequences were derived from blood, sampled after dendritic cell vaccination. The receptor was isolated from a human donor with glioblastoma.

The CDR3 coding sequence is TGTGCCACCAATGGGGCTGCGGCAGATACGCAGTATTTT. Translation gives CATNGAAADTQYF. The chain links TRBV15 to TRBJ2-3, with D maybe TRBD1 (5 bases). The V end lost 7 bases, the J end lost 4 bases, and 12 bases lay between the germline ends. The CDR3 consists of 13 residues. Germline V gene lookup returns CDR1 LNHNV and CDR2 YYDKDF (reference sequence).